This T cell receptor beta chain was observed in a study of beta chain features in type 1 diabetes. Study at large: Healthy donors, compared against patients, showed similar age, gender and cell yields. Study-wide findings and caveats: Among all four CD4+ subsets, Type 1 diabetes patients had TCRB CDR3s that were moderately but significantly shorter. The question left open here concerned HLA type influencing TCRB rearrangement.

The CDR3 runs to 13 residues. V was cut by 0 bases and J by 7 bases, with 8 bases left in between. CDR1 is SGHRS, CDR2 YFSETQ, per germline. Of the isolated RNA, all was reverse transcribed, and so the sequenced material was expressed TCRB transcripts. Sequenced by immunoSEQ multiplex PCR; TCRdb stores in-frame clones only, minus some. The sample records roughly 150,000 clones, roughly 8% being singletons. This clone has a handful of counts. Its specificity is not known. The chain links TRBV5-1 to TRBJ1-5; D may be TRBD1 (5 bases). The receptor was isolated from a man aged 18 to 30 with type 1 diabetes. Specimen: central memory CD4+ T cells from blood. CDR3 coding DNA: TGCGCCAGCAGCTTGGCAGGGCCCCAGCCCCAGCATTTT. It specifies CASSLAGPQPQHF. The full variable domain, rest sourced from reference TRBV5-1 and TRBJ1-5, is KAGVTQTPRYLIKTRGQQVTLSCSPISGHRSVSWYQQTPGQGLQFLFEYFSETQRNKGNFPGRFSGRQFSNSRSEMNVSTLELGDSALYLCASSLAGPQPQHFGDGTRLSIL.